The 22 T cell receptor beta chains below all came from one sample that was sequenced in a study of PD-L1 blockade in urothelial cancer. Time point of the sample: peripheral blood 6 weeks after treatment start. The repertoire was sequenced with immunoSEQ multiplex PCR; TCRdb's copy has only in-frame clones and lacks some. The table has 50,000 or so clones, approximately 84% seen once; the top ten hold under 11%. Sequencing used PBMCs, obtained around atezolizumab (anti-PD-L1) treatment. The receptors were sampled from a man aged 60 to 69 with urothelial cancer.

The chain joins TRBV7-6 to TRBJ2-3; 9 nucleotides align to TRBD2. This CDR3 is built from 17 residues. The J segment lost 2 bases and the V segment lost 4 bases, leaving 10 bases of the junction unmatched. Germline CDR1 is SGHVS and CDR2 is FNYEAQ. CDR3 sequence reads: CASSSTKRGALTDTQYF. CDR3 bases: TGTGCCAGCAGCTCCACCAAGCGGGGGGCCCTCACAGATACGCAGTATTTT. Variable domain in full (rest from reference TRBV7-6 and TRBJ2-3): GAGVSQSPRYKVTKRGQDVALRCDPISGHVSLYWYRQALGQGPEFLTYFNYEAQQDKSGLPNDRFSAERPEGSISTLTIQRTEQRDSAMYRCASSSTKRGALTDTQYFGPGTRLTVL.

The chain links TRBV5-4 to TRBJ2-5; 8 bases are a match to TRBD2. CDR1 is SGHNT, CDR2 YYREEE, per germline (reference sequence). Trimming cost V 0 bases and J 9 bases; bases outside gene matches: 13. This CDR3 spans 16 amino acids. The CDR3 reads CASSLVTSGLTPAQYF. CDR3 in DNA: TGTGCCAGCAGCTTGGTTACTAGCGGCCTCACCCCGGCCCAGTACTTC.

CDR3 nucleotide sequence: TGTGCCAGTAGTGCAGGGGTTTCCTCATACAATGAGCAGTTCTTC. It is translated as CASSAGVSSYNEQFF. This chain uses TRBV19 with TRBJ2-1; a possible D gene is TRBD1 (6 bases). CDR1 is LNHDA and CDR2 is SQIVND in the germline V gene (reference sequence). Trimming removed 5 bases at V and 4 bases at J, with 15 bases between. The CDR3 runs 15 residues.

The V gene is TRBV5-1, the J gene TRBJ2-5; TRBD1 is a possible D gene (6 bases). The germline V gene has CDR1 SGHRS and CDR2 YFSETQ. V was trimmed by 4 bases and J by 2 bases, leaving 12 bases between them. The CDR3 loop spans 14 amino acids. CDR3 DNA: TGCGCCAGCAGCGTACAGGGTTTACAAGAGACCCAGTACTTC. Protein: CASSVQGLQETQYF. Looking up the rest from reference TRBV5-1 and TRBJ2-5 gives the full variable domain: KAGVTQTPRYLIKTRGQQVTLSCSPISGHRSVSWYQQTPGQGLQFLFEYFSETQRNKGNFPGRFSGRQFSNSRSEMNVSTLELGDSALYLCASSVQGLQETQYFGPGTRLLVL.

V usage is TRBV9 and J usage is TRBJ2-1; 7 bases are shared with TRBD1. CDR3 length equals 14 residues. V lost 0 bases to trimming and J lost 8 bases; unmatched junction nucleotides: 5. Germline values: CDR1 SGDLS, CDR2 YYNGEE. The CDR3 DNA follows: TGTGCCAGCAGCGTAGGACAGGGAATCGATGAGCAGTTCTTC. It translates to CASSVGQGIDEQFF.

V is TRBV10-3 and J is TRBJ2-3; the D gene is possibly TRBD1 (6 bases). V was cut by 6 bases and J by 1 base, with 20 bases left in between. Germline CDR1 ENHRY, CDR2 SYGVKD. This CDR3 has 17 residues. The CDR3 spells CAISGTISRIGTDTQYF. In DNA, the CDR3 is TGTGCCATCAGCGGGACAATCTCGAGGATTGGCACAGATACGCAGTATTTT.

This clone was counted between two and nine times. The rearrangement uses TRBV5-4 and TRBJ1-4, with 7 bases matching TRBD1. V was pared by 4 bases and J by 8 bases, with 8 bases of the junction left unmatched. Per the germline V gene, CDR1 is SGHNT and CDR2 is YYREEE (reference sequence). CDR3 length equals 14 residues. The CDR3 DNA reads as TGTGCCAGCAGCACGGGACAGTTTACAGAAAAACTGTTTTTT. It yields the protein CASSTGQFTEKLFF.

The chain uses TRBV5-1 and TRBJ2-3, with D maybe TRBD2 (6 bases). The CDR3 is 15 residues long. V was clipped by 4 bases and J by 4 bases, with 16 bases between them. The germline gives CDR1 SGHRS, CDR2 YFSETQ. CDR3 DNA sequence: TGCGCCAGCAGCAACGGGGGAATGGGTCCAGATACGCAGTATTTT. Protein product: CASSNGGMGPDTQYF. The full variable domain, in which reference TRBV5-1 and TRBJ2-3 provide the parts outside the CDR3, is KAGVTQTPRYLIKTRGQQVTLSCSPISGHRSVSWYQQTPGQGLQFLFEYFSETQRNKGNFPGRFSGRQFSNSRSEMNVSTLELGDSALYLCASSNGGMGPDTQYFGPGTRLTVL.

In this sample, this clone turned up a few times. The rearrangement links TRBV6-5 to TRBJ2-7; TRBD1 matches at 11 bases. The CDR3 is 15 residues long. The V segment lost 7 bases and the J segment 4 bases; nucleotides outside the gene matches: 9. The germline gives CDR1 MNHEY, CDR2 SVGAGI. This chain's CDR3 is CASTPGTGGTYEQYF. The CDR3 DNA reads as TGTGCCAGCACCCCCGGGACAGGGGGGACTTACGAGCAGTACTTC.

The V and J genes are TRBV6-5 and TRBJ2-7, with TRBD2 as a possible D gene (6 bases). Germline CDR1 is MNHEY and CDR2 is SVGAGI. This CDR3 comprises 16 residues. The ends were cut back, 0 bases at V and 0 bases at J, with 12 bases in the middle. The CDR3 DNA follows: TGTGCCAGCAGTTACTCGATGGGACTTATCTCCTACGAGCAGTACTTC. This codes for CASSYSMGLISYEQYF.

The CDR3 sequence is CASRGGGSGGGGYNEQFF. CDR3 DNA sequence: TGTGCCAGCAGAGGCGGGGGTAGCGGGGGAGGTGGGTACAATGAGCAGTTCTTC. The rearrangement uses TRBV5-4 and TRBJ2-1; 9 bases are shared with TRBD2. This CDR3 has 18 residues. After removal of 5 bases from V and 4 bases from J, the junction contained 16 bases not matched to a gene. From germline, CDR1 is SGHNT and CDR2 YYREEE (reference sequence). Supplemented by reference TRBV5-4 and TRBJ2-1, the full variable domain reads ETGVTQSPTHLIKTRGQQVTLRCSSQSGHNTVSWYQQALGQGPQFIFQYYREEENGRGNFPPRFSGLQFPNYSSELNVNALELDDSALYLCASRGGGSGGGGYNEQFFGPGTRLTVL.

The chain joins TRBV5-6 to TRBJ1-2, with D unresolved. Germline assignment: CDR1 SGHDT and CDR2 YYEEEE. Trimming shortened V by 4 bases and J by 4 bases, and 11 bases separated the two germline ends. The CDR3 consists of 13 residues. The CDR3 reads CASSTGSTYGYTF. The CDR3 DNA sequence: TGTGCCAGCAGCACCGGGTCAACCTATGGCTACACCTTC.

The chain recombines TRBV23-1 with TRBJ1-6; no definite D call. TRBV23-1 falls under the ORF class, with uncertain function. V lost 7 bases, J lost 9 bases, and 19 bases lay in between. The CDR3 is 15 residues long. The CDR3 region is CASTLTDGRASPLHF. In DNA form, the CDR3 reads TGCGCCAGCACCCTAACGGACGGGAGGGCTTCACCCCTCCACTTT.

The chain has TRBV11-2 and TRBJ2-2, with 7 bases identical to TRBD1. The CDR3 covers 17 residues. Germline assignment: CDR1 SGHAT and CDR2 FQNNGV. J lost 0 bases, V lost 4 bases, and 8 bases had no gene match. CDR3 DNA sequence: TGTGCCAGCAGCTCCCCAGGGGGAATCGCGAACACCGGGGAGCTGTTTTTT. Protein product: CASSSPGGIANTGELFF.

This chain connects TRBV29-1 to TRBJ2-5; TRBD1 is a possible D gene (8 bases). The V gene's germline CDR1 is SQVTM and CDR2 ANQGSEA. This CDR3 region has 15 residues. Deletions cut 4 bases from V and 8 bases from J, with 23 bases between. DNA for the CDR3: TGCAGCGTTGTGTTGGACAGGGAGGGATTCGGCACCCAGTACTTC. Translating gives CSVVLDREGFGTQYF. The full variable domain, rest sourced from reference TRBV29-1 and TRBJ2-5, is SAVISQKPSRDICQRGTSLTIQCQVDSQVTMMFWYRQQPGQSLTLIATANQGSEATYESGFVIDKFPISRPNLTFSTLTVSNMSPEDSSIYLCSVVLDREGFGTQYFGPGTRLLVL.

The chain carries TRBV30 and TRBJ1-6; no firm D call. The V and J ends lost 0 bases and 0 bases respectively, with 9 bases between them. CDR3 length equals 16 residues. Looked up from germline, CDR1 is GTSNPN and CDR2 is SVGIG (reference sequence). CDR3 coding DNA: TGTGCCTGGAGTGTACGAAGGAGCTCCTATAATTCACCCCTCCACTTT. Translated, it gives CAWSVRRSSYNSPLHF.

V usage is TRBV19 and J usage is TRBJ2-2; D possibly corresponds to TRBD1 (6 bases). The CDR3 totals 14 residues. Deletions cut 7 bases from V and 2 bases from J, with 11 bases between. Germline V gene data show CDR1 as LNHDA and CDR2 as SQIVND (reference sequence). In DNA, the CDR3 is TGTGCCAGTACCTACAGGGTTAACACCGGGGAGCTGTTTTTT. Its protein product is CASTYRVNTGELFF. Full variable domain (rest looked up from reference TRBV19 and TRBJ2-2): DGGITQSPKYLFRKEGQNVTLSCEQNLNHDAMYWYRQDPGQGLRLIYYSQIVNDFQKGDIAEGYSVSREKKESFPLTVTSAQKNPTAFYLCASTYRVNTGELFFGEGSRLTVL.

V is TRBV5-4 and J is TRBJ2-7; 7 bases are a match to TRBD1. There are 15 residues in the CDR3. Germline V gene data show CDR1 as SGHNT and CDR2 as YYREEE (reference sequence). V lost 4 bases to trimming and J lost 2 bases; unmatched junction nucleotides: 9. CDR3 residues: CASSPQLGQPYEQYF. CDR3 sequence (DNA): TGTGCCAGCAGCCCCCAGCTGGGACAGCCCTACGAGCAGTACTTC. Filled out from reference TRBV5-4 and TRBJ2-7, the complete variable domain reads ETGVTQSPTHLIKTRGQQVTLRCSSQSGHNTVSWYQQALGQGPQFIFQYYREEENGRGNFPPRFSGLQFPNYSSELNVNALELDDSALYLCASSPQLGQPYEQYFGPGTRLTVT.

This clone was seen only once. The chain is built from TRBV27 and TRBJ1-4; D gene uncertain. Germline loops: CDR1 MNHEY, CDR2 SMNVEV (reference sequence). The CDR3 length is 14 residues. V lost 1 base to trimming and J lost 3 bases, with 6 bases between them. The CDR3 here is CASSLLGANEKLFF. The CDR3 DNA sequence: TGTGCCAGCAGTTTATTAGGAGCTAATGAAAAACTGTTTTTT.

The chain links TRBV27 to TRBJ1-2; D might be TRBD1 (5 bases). Germline-derived CDR1 and CDR2 are MNHEY and SMNVEV (reference sequence). The length of the CDR3 is 14 residues. Trimming removed 6 bases from V and 0 bases from J, with 11 bases in between. DNA for the CDR3: TGTGCCAGCAGCGACAGACTCGCTAACTATGGCTACACCTTC. Translation: CASSDRLANYGYTF.

The rearrangement uses TRBV28 and TRBJ2-7, with 8 bases that match TRBD1. Germline trimming cut 4 bases from V and 3 bases from J; bases unmatched to any gene: 2. This CDR3 has 13 residues. Germline CDR1 is MDHEN and CDR2 is SYDVKM. CDR3 sequence reads: CASSWTGNYEQYF. For the CDR3, the DNA is TGTGCCAGCAGTTGGACAGGGAACTACGAGCAGTACTTC.

This clone has only one observation. The chain carries TRBV11-3 and TRBJ1-3; no firm D call. This CDR3 is built from 14 residues. The germline V gene encodes CDR1 SGHNT and CDR2 YENEEA. Trimming stripped 4 bases from V and 2 bases from J, with 9 bases between. Written as DNA, the CDR3 is TGTGCCAGCAGCTCTACGCATCCTGGAAACACCATATATTTT. Amino acid sequence: CASSSTHPGNTIYF.